Sequencing of this T cell receptor (beta chain) was carried out in a study of blood T cell repertoires in COVID-19. Study in general: T cells, B-cell-depleted T cells, or PBMCs supplied cDNA or gDNA.

In the authors' methods: Reference gene primer amplification gave estimated nucleated cell counts. Here immunoSEQ multiplex PCR was the method, and the copy in TCRdb shows in-frame clones only, minus some. That table furnishes V, J and clone size, whereas the DNA furnished D and trimming. The sample has over 150,000 clones, roughly 80% seen once; the top ten hold over 9.5%. Recovered status in Cohort 3 required two negative PCRs, clearance, or symptom resolution. The sequence was obtained from a man between 35 and 55 years old who had recovered from COVID-19. The sample consisted of PBMCs or T cells enriched from blood (not recorded which).

The DNA for the CDR3 is TGTGCCACCAGCAGAGATAGGGGGTCGCCCCAGCATTTT. It encodes CATSRDRGSPQHF. This rearrangement joins TRBV15 to TRBJ1-5, with D perhaps TRBD1 (6 bases). This CDR3 has 13 residues. The V end was cut by 0 bases, the J end by 9 bases, with 9 bases between. Germline values: CDR1 LNHNV, CDR2 YYDKDF (reference sequence).